The sequence of this T cell receptor beta chain was determined in a study of shared clonotypes between healthy human individuals. The CDR3 sequence is 15 residues long. The V gene end was trimmed by 7 bases and the J gene end by 2 bases; junction bases not matched to a gene: 8. The germline V gene has CDR1 LNHDA and CDR2 SQIVND (reference sequence). The protocol was immunoSEQ multiplex PCR, while the TCRdb copy is restricted to in-frame clones and leaves out a portion. The sample yields approximately 2.1 million clones, just over 90% seen once. This receptor was obtained from a man between 18 and 35 years old in good health. Some clones in this sample may be carry-over from other donors' samples. The V call is TRBV19, the J call TRBJ1-5, with 7 nucleotides matching TRBD1. The specimen was naive CD4+ T cells from PBMCs. Subset noted: CD45RA+ positively selected. CDR3 residues: CASIEQGLGNQPQHF. The CDR3 nucleotides read TGTGCCAGTATCGAACAGGGGTTGGGCAATCAGCCCCAGCATTTT.